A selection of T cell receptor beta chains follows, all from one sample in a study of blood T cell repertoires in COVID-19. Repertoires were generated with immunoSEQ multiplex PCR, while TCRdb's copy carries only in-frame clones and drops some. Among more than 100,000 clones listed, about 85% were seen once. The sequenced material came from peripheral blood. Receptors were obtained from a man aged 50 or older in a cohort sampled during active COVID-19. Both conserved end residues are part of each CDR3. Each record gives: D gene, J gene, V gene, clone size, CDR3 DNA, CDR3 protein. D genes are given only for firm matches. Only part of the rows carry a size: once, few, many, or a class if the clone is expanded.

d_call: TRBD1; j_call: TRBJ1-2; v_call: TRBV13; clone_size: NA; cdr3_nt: TGTGCCAGCAGGCGGGACAGGGTCAACTATGGCTACACCTTC; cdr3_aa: CASRRDRVNYGYTF
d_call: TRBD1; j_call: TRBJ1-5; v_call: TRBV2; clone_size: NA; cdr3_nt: TGTGCCAGCAGCTGGGGACAGGGGGCTTATCAGCCCCAGCATTTT; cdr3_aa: CASSWGQGAYQPQHF
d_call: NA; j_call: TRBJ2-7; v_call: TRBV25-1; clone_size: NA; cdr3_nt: TGTGCCAGCAGTCCAGGGCCCTACGAGCAGTACTTC; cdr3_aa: CASSPGPYEQYF
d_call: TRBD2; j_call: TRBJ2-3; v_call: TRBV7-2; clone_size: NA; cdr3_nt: TGTGCCAGCAGCTTCTCTGCGGGGGGGGGTACGCAGTATTTT; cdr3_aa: CASSFSAGGGTQYF
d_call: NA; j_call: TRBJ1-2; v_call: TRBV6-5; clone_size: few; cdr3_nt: TGTGCCATCACTTCGGGTCTTCAAGCTGGCTACACCTTC; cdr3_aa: CAITSGLQAGYTF
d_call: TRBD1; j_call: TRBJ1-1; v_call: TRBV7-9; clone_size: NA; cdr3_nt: TGTGCCAGCAGACTTAATCCGGGACAGAGAGACACTGAAGCTTTCTTT; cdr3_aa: CASRLNPGQRDTEAFF
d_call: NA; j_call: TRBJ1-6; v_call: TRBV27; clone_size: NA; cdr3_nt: TGTGCCAGCAGCCGACCGGGACTTCAAAATTCACCCCTCCACTTT; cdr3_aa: CASSRPGLQNSPLHF
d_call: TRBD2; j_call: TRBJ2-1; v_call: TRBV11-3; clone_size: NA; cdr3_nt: TGTGCCAGCAGCTTAGAAACTAGCGGGGGGGACAATGAGCAGTTCTTC; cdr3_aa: CASSLETSGGDNEQFF
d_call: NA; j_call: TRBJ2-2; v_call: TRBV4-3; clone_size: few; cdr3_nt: TGCGCCAGCAGCCAAGATTGGAGGACCGGGGAGCTGTTTTTT; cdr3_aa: CASSQDWRTGELFF
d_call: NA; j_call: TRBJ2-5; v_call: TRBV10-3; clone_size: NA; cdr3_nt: TGTGCCATCAGTGTTGGGGGGGCGCTTGAGACCCAGTACTTC; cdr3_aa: CAISVGGALETQYF
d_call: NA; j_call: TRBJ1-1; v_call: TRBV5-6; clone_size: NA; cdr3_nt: TGTGCCAGCAGCCGGACGGGAACGGGCATGAACACTGAAGCTTTCTTT; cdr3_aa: CASSRTGTGMNTEAFF
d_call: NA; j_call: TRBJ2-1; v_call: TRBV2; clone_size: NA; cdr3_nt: TGTGCCAGCAGTGAGAGGACTTACAATGAGCAGTTCTTC; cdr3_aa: CASSERTYNEQFF
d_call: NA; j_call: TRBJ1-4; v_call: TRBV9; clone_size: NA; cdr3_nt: TGTGCCAGCAGCGACTACTATGGTGAAAAACTGTTTTTT; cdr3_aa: CASSDYYGEKLFF
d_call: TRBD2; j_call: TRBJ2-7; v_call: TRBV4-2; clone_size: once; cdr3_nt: TGTGCCAGCAGCCAGGAGGGACTAGCGGGGGACTACGAGCAGTACTTC; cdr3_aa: CASSQEGLAGDYEQYF
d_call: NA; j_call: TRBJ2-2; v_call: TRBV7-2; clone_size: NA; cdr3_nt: TGTGCCAGCAGCTTAGTGGGGGCGTTCGGGGAGCTGTTTTTT; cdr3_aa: CASSLVGAFGELFF
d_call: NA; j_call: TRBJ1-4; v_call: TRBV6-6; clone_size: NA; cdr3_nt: TGTGCCAGCAGCGCAAGGGGGGGTTGGGAAAAACTGTTTTTT; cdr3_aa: CASSARGGWEKLFF
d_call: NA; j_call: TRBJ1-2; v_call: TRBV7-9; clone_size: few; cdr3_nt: TGTGCCAGCATAGGACGGGGGGACTATGGCTACACCTTC; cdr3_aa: CASIGRGDYGYTF
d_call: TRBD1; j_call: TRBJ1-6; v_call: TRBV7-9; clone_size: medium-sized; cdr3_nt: TGTGCCAGCAGCGGGACAGCAAAGGTCCACTTT; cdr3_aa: CASSGTAKVHF
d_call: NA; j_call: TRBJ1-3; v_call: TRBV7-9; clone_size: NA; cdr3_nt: TGTGCCAGCAGCTTAGGCGCAGAGGCTGGAAACACCATATATTTT; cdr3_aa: CASSLGAEAGNTIYF
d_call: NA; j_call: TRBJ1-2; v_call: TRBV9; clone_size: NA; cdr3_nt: TGTGCCAGCAACCACCGTCTCCTCCCTAGATATGGCTACACCTTC; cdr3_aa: CASNHRLLPRYGYTF
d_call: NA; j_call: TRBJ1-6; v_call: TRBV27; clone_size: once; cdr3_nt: TGTGCCAGCAGCGATGGACCCAATGGGGGGAATTCACCCCTCCACTTT; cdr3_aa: CASSDGPNGGNSPLHF
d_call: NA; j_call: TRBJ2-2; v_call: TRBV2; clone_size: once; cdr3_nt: TGTGCCAGCAGCGAGACGGACTACACCGGGGAGCTGTTTTTT; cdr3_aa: CASSETDYTGELFF
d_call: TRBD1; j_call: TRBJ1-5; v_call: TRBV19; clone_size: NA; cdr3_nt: TGTGCCAGTAGTAGACAGGGGGGGTTTCAGCCCCAGCATTTT; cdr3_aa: CASSRQGGFQPQHF
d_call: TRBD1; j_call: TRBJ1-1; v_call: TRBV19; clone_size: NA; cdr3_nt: TGTGCCAGTAGGACAGGGGCGATATACACTGAAGCTTTCTTT; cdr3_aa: CASRTGAIYTEAFF
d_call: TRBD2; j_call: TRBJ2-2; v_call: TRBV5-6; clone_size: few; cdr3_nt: TGTGCCAGCAAGGAGCGGGGCAACACCGGGGAGCTGTTTTTT; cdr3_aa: CASKERGNTGELFF
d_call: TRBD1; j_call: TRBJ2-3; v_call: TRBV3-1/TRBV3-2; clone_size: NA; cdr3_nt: TGTGCCAGCAGCTTTCAGACAGGGGGCACAGATACGCAGTATTTT; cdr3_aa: CASSFQTGGTDTQYF
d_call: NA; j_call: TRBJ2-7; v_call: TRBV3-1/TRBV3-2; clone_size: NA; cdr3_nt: TGTGCCAGCAGCCAAGATTTTACAGCCGAGCAGTACTTC; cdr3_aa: CASSQDFTAEQYF
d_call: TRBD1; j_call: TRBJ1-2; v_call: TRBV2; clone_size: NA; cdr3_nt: TGTGCCAGCAGGGGGGACAGTAACTATGGCTACACCTTC; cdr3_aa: CASRGDSNYGYTF
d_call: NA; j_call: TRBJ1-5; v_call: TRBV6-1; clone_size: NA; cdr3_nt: TGTGCCAGCAGTGAGAGCCGGGACACGAGCAATCAGCCCCAGCATTTT; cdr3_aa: CASSESRDTSNQPQHF
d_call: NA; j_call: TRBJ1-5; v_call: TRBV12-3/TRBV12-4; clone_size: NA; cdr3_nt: TGTGCCAGCAGTATAGGTACCTTCAGTGCCCAGCATTTT; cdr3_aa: CASSIGTFSAQHF
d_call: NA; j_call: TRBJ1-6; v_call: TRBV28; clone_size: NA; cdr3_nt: TGTGCCAGCAGGTTCAGGGTTTCCAATTCACCCCTCCACTTT; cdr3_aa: CASRFRVSNSPLHF
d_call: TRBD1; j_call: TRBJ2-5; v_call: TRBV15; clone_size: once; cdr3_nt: TGTGCCACCAGCGGTACCCTCAGGGGGTCCCAAGAGACCCAGTACTTC; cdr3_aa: CATSGTLRGSQETQYF
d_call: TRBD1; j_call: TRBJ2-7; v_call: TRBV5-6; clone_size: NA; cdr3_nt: TGTGCCAGCAGCTTGAGACAGGGCTACGAGCAGTACTTC; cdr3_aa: CASSLRQGYEQYF
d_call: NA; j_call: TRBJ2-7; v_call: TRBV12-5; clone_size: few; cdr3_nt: TGTGCTAGTGGCTTCACAGGGTCCTACGAGCAGTACTTC; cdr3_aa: CASGFTGSYEQYF
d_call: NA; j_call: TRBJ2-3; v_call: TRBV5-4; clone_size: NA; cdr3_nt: TGTGCCAGCAGCTTGGACTCTAGCACAGATACGCAGTATTTT; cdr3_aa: CASSLDSSTDTQYF
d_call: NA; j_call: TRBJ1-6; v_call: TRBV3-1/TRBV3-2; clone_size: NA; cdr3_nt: TGTGCCAGCAGCCAAGGCTCAGGGGCCCCGAATTCACCCCTCCACTTT; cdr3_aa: CASSQGSGAPNSPLHF
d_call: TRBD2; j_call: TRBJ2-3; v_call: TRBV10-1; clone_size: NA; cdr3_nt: TGCGCCAGCAGAGGGACTAGCGGGAAGGGGGGCACGCAGTATTTT; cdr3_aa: CASRGTSGKGGTQYF
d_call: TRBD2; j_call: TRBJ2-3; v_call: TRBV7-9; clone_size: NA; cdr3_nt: TGTGCCAGCAGCCGCGGACTAGCGGGGGCCTCTAGCACAGATACGCAGTATTTT; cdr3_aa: CASSRGLAGASSTDTQYF
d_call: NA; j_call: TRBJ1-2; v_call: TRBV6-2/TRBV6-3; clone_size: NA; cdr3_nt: TGTGCCAGCAGTTCCAGGCGCGAGGGCTTTAACGGTGGCTACACCTTC; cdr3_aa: CASSSRREGFNGGYTF
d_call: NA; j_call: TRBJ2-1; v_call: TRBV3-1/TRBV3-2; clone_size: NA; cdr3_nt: TGTGCCAGCAGCCAACGGATGGGGCCCAATGCGAATGAGCAGTTCTTC; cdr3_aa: CASSQRMGPNANEQFF
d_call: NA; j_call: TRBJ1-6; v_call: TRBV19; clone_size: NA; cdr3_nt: TGTGCCAGTGTGGACAGAGTGAATTCACCCCTCCACTTT; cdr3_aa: CASVDRVNSPLHF
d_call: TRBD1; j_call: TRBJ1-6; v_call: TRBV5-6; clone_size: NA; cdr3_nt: TGTGCCAGCAGCTCAGGACGGGACAGGGGTTCACCCCTCCACTTT; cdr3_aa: CASSSGRDRGSPLHF
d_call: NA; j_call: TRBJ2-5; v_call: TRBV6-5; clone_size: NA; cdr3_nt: TGTGCCAGCAGTTTTAGGGGTCAGACCCAGTACTTC; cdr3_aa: CASSFRGQTQYF
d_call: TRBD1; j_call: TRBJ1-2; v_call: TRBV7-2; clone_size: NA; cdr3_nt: TGTGCCAGCAGCCCGGGACAGAACTATGGCTACACCTTC; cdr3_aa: CASSPGQNYGYTF
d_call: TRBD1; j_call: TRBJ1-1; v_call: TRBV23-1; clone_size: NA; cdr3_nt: TGCGCCAGCAGTCACAATAGGACAGGGGCCACTGAAGCTTTCTTT; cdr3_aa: CASSHNRTGATEAFF
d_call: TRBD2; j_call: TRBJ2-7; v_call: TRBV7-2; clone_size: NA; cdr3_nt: TGTGCCAGCAGCTTATATCTGACTAGCGGAGCCTACGAGCAGTACTTC; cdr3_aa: CASSLYLTSGAYEQYF
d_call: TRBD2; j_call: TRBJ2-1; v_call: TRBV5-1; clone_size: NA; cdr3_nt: TGCGCCAGCAGCCTCCTAGCGGATTCCTCCTACAATGAGCAGTTCTTC; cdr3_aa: CASSLLADSSYNEQFF
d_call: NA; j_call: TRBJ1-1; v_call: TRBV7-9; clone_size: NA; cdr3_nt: TGTGCCAGCAGCGACGGGACGCGGGGGACTGAAGCTTTCTTT; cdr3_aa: CASSDGTRGTEAFF
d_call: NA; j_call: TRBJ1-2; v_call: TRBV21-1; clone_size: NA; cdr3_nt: TGTGCCAGCAGCACCCAGGGACATATTAGTAAGGGCTACACCTTC; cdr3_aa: CASSTQGHISKGYTF
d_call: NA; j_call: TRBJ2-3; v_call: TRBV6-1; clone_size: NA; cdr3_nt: TGTGCCAGCAGTGTGAGAAGGACAGCTATTAGCACAGATACGCAGTATTTT; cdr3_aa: CASSVRRTAISTDTQYF
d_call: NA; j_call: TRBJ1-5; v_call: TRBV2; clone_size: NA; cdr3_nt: TGTGCCAGCAGTGGCAGAACTAGCAATCAGCCCCAGCATTTT; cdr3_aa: CASSGRTSNQPQHF
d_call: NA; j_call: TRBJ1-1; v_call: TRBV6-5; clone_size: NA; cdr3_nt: TGTGCCAGCAATAGGGGACTAGAAGCTTTCTTT; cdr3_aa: CASNRGLEAFF